These T cell receptor beta chains were read from a single sample in a study of regulatory T cells in long-lasting Graves disease. MiXCR, run by TCRdb on the multiplex PCR reads, gives a single entry per CDR3 protein. The sample contains some 220,000 distinct CDR3 sequences, roughly 19% of which appear only once. These sequences were also reported in another study, on T cells in Graves' hyperthyroidism and ophthalmopathy.

The sample was peripheral blood mononuclear cells (PBMCs), taken at new diagnosis, from a patient treated with antithyroid drugs. These receptors all stem from a woman aged 25 to 39 with Graves disease. Each CDR3 is given with its conserved first and last residue. Each record gives: D gene, clone size, V gene, J gene, CDR3 DNA, CDR3 protein. A D gene is named only where the DNA matches it firmly. Expanded clones are given a class, and other clones once, few, many or no size at all.

d_gene: TRBD1
abundance: many
v_gene: TRBV28
j_gene: TRBJ1-1
CDR3nt: TGTGCCAGCAGTTTGCGGACAGGCATGAACACTGAAGCTTTCTTT
CDR3aa: CASSLRTGMNTEAFF

d_gene: TRBD1
abundance: NA
v_gene: TRBV11-2
j_gene: TRBJ1-4
CDR3nt: TGTGCCAGCAGCTCTAGGACAGGGCCCGATGTGGCTAATGAAAAACTGTTTTTT
CDR3aa: CASSSRTGPDVANEKLFF

d_gene: NA
abundance: NA
v_gene: TRBV5-1
j_gene: TRBJ2-3
CDR3nt: TGCGCCAGCAGCTTCCCCAGGCATAGCACAGATACGCAGTATTTT
CDR3aa: CASSFPRHSTDTQYF

d_gene: NA
abundance: many
v_gene: TRBV30
j_gene: TRBJ1-4
CDR3nt: TGTGCCTGGAGGGGCGACAGGAGAGGGGGTAATGAAAAACTGTTTTTT
CDR3aa: CAWRGDRRGGNEKLFF

d_gene: NA
abundance: many
v_gene: TRBV18
j_gene: TRBJ1-2
CDR3nt: TGTGCCAGCTCACTTACTACGGGAAGGGTCGGAAACTATGGCTACACCTTC
CDR3aa: CASSLTTGRVGNYGYTF

d_gene: NA
abundance: many
v_gene: TRBV9
j_gene: TRBJ1-6
CDR3nt: TGTGCCAGCAGCGCCCAGACGGGATTGAGTTCACCCCTCCACTTT
CDR3aa: CASSAQTGLSSPLHF

d_gene: NA
abundance: few
v_gene: TRBV11-2
j_gene: TRBJ2-1
CDR3nt: TGTGCCAGCAGCTCAACTAATAAACTAGCCCAGTTCTTC
CDR3aa: CASSSTNKLAQFF

d_gene: TRBD1
abundance: NA
v_gene: TRBV7-2
j_gene: TRBJ2-7
CDR3nt: TGTGCCAGCAGCTCCTGGGACAGAACCTACGAGCAGTACTTC
CDR3aa: CASSSWDRTYEQYF

d_gene: NA
abundance: many
v_gene: TRBV15
j_gene: TRBJ2-3
CDR3nt: TGTGCCACCAGCACATTGGGAGATACGCAGTATTTT
CDR3aa: CATSTLGDTQYF

d_gene: TRBD1
abundance: NA
v_gene: TRBV6-2/TRBV6-3
j_gene: TRBJ1-2
CDR3nt: TGTGCCAGCAGTAAACTCGGGACAGGGGGCAAAGTTGTGAACTATGGCTACACCTTC
CDR3aa: CASSKLGTGGKVVNYGYTF

d_gene: NA
abundance: many
v_gene: TRBV18
j_gene: TRBJ1-5
CDR3nt: TGTGCCAGCTCACCACTCCAGGGCGCTCAGCCCCAGCATTTT
CDR3aa: CASSPLQGAQPQHF